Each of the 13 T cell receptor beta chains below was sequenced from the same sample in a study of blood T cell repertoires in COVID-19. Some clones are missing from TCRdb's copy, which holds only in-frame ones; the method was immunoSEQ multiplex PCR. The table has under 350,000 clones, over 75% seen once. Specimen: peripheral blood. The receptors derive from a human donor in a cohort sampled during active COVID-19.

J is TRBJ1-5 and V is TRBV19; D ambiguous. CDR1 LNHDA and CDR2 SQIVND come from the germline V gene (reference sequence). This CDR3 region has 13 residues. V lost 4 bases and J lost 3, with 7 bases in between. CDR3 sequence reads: CASSNSLNQPQHF. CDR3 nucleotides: TGTGCCAGTAGTAATAGTCTCAATCAGCCCCAGCATTTT.

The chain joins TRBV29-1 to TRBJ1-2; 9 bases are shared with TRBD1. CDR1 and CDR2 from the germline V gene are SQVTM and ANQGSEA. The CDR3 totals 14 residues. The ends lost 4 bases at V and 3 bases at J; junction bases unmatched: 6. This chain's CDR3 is CSVVLDRGYYGYTF. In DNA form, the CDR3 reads TGCAGCGTTGTCTTGGACAGGGGTTACTATGGCTACACCTTC.

CDR3 amino acids: CASSADRDQPQHF. CDR3 DNA: TGTGCCAGCAGCGCTGACAGGGATCAGCCCCAGCATTTT. The V call is TRBV11-2, the J call TRBJ1-5; 7 bases match TRBD1. The CDR3 consists of 13 residues. Germline V lookup: CDR1 SGHAT, CDR2 FQNNGV. The trim removed 5 bases at V and 5 bases at J, leaving 3 bases unmatched.

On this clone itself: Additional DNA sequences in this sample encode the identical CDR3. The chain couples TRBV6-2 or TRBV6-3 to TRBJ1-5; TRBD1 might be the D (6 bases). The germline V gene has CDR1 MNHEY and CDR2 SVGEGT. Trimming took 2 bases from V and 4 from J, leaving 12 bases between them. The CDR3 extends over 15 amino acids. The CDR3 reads CASSYVGQPNQPQHF. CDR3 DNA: TGTGCCAGCAGTTACGTCGGACAGCCAAATCAGCCCCAGCATTTT.

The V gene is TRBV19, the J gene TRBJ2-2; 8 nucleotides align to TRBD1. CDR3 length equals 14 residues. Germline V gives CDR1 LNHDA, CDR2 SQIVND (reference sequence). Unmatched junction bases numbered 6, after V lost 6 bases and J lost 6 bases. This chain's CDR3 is CASRVKQGAGELFF. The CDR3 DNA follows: TGTGCCAGTAGGGTTAAACAGGGGGCCGGGGAGCTGTTTTTT. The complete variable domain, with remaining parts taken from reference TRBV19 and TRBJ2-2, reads DGGITQSPKYLFRKEGQNVTLSCEQNLNHDAMYWYRQDPGQGLRLIYYSQIVNDFQKGDIAEGYSVSREKKESFPLTVTSAQKNPTAFYLCASRVKQGAGELFFGEGSRLTVL.

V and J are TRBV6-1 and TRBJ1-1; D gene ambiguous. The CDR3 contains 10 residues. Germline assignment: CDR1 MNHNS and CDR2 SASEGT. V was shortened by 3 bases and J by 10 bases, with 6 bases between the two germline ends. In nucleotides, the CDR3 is TGTGCCAGCAGTGAGTTAGTAGCTTTCTTT. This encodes CASSELVAFF.

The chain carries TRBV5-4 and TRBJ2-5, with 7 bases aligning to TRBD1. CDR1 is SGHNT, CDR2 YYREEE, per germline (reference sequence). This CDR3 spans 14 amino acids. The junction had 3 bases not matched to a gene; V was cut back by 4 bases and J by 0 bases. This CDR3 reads CASSLGQNQETQYF. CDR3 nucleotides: TGTGCCAGCAGCCTGGGACAGAACCAAGAGACCCAGTACTTC.

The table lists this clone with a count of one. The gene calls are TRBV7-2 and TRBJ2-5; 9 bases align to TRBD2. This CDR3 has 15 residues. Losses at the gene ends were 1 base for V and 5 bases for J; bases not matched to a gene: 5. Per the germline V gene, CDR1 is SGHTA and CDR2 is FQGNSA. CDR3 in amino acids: CASSLGTSVTETQYF. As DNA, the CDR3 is TGTGCCAGCAGCTTAGGGACTAGCGTTACGGAGACCCAGTACTTC.

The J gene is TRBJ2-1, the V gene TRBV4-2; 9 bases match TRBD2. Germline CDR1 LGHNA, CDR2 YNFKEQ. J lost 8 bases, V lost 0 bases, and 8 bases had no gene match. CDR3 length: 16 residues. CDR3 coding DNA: TGTGCCAGCAGCCAAGAAGGGCGGGGGGGCCCGGATGAGCAGTTCTTC. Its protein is CASSQEGRGGPDEQFF.

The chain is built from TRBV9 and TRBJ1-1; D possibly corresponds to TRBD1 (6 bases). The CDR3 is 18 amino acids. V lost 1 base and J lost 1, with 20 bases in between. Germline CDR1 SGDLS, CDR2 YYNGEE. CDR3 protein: CASSVRPVRQGKNTEAFF. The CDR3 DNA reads TGTGCCAGCAGCGTACGTCCGGTACGCCAGGGGAAGAACACTGAAGCTTTCTTT.

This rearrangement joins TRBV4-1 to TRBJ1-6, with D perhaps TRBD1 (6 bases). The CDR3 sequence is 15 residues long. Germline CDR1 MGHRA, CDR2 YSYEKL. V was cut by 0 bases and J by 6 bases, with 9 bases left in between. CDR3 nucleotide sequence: TGCGCCAGCAGCCAAGATGGACAGCTTAATTCACCCCTCCACTTT. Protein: CASSQDGQLNSPLHF.

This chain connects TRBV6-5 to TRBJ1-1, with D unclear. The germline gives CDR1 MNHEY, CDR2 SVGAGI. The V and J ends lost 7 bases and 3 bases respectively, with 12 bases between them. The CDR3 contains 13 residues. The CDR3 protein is CASTLRSDTEAFF. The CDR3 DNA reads TGTGCCAGCACTCTGAGAAGCGACACTGAAGCTTTCTTT.

DNA of the CDR3: TGTGCCACCAGTGATGGTCCGGGACATTCGGCCGACGAGCAGTACTTC. Protein: CATSDGPGHSADEQYF. The chain carries TRBV24-1 and TRBJ2-7; tentatively, D is TRBD1 (6 bases). The length of the CDR3 is 16 residues. Germline V gene sequence: CDR1 KGHDR, CDR2 SFDVKD. V was clipped by 3 bases and J by 5 bases, with 19 bases between them.